This entry describes one T cell receptor (beta chain). The antigen is undetermined. Using its own MiXCR run on the 5' RACE reads, TCRdb lists one record per CDR3 protein. The sample shows around 500,000 distinct CDR3 sequences, 21% of them seen only once. The CDR3 runs to 15 residues. CDR1 is SGHDT and CDR2 is YYEEEE in the germline V gene. The V end was cut by 4 bases, the J end by 6 bases, with 14 bases between. These data belong to a study of T cells after yellow fever vaccination. Findings and limits, study-wide: Clonotypes appearing in both CD4 and CD8 compartments existed, and their share was small. Any FACS-sorted repertoire could hold abundant clonotypes that contaminate it from the bulk population.

This TCR derives from a man younger than 35 who received the YFV17D yellow fever vaccine. This chain joins TRBV5-6 and TRBJ1-6, with D hard to call. Source: PBMCs, taken 21 days after the first yellow fever vaccination. The CDR3 nucleotides read TGTGCCAGCAGCATCGGTTCCCCCTCTAATTCACCCCTCCACTTT. Translation: CASSIGSPSNSPLHF.